Below, 11 T cell receptor beta chains from the same sample are listed, as sequenced in a study of CD8 T cells in ankylosing spondylitis. General study findings and limits: There was a TCR beta motif, made of several highly homologous variants, that appeared characteristic of ankylosing spondylitis blood.

These receptors have no identified antigens. One entry per CDR3 protein, called by TCRdb with MiXCR from the 5' RACE reads. Among about 220,000 distinct CDR3 sequences listed, about 7% were seen once. Source material: blood, either unsorted or a sorted T cell fraction (not recorded which). The receptors here all came from a male donor with ankylosing spondylitis.

The V and J genes are TRBV7-2 and TRBJ2-1; weak D call: TRBD2 (7 bases). CDR3 length: 17 amino acids. Trimming shortened V by 5 bases and J by 6 bases, and 23 bases separated the two germline ends. Germline loops: CDR1 SGHTA, CDR2 FQGNSA. For the CDR3, the DNA is TGTGCCAGCAGCCCGAGGGGGGGCCTTGCAGAGGCCAATGAGCAGTTCTTC. Amino acid sequence: CASSPRGGLAEANEQFF.

This chain connects TRBV19 to TRBJ2-6; a weak D match, TRBD1 (5 bases). Germline CDR1 and CDR2: LNHDA and SQIVND (reference sequence). The V gene lost 8 bases and the J gene lost 3 bases, with 20 bases spanning the gap. The CDR3 spans 17 residues. This chain's CDR3 is CASRPAGLEYGANVLTF. In nucleotides, the CDR3 is TGTGCCAGTCGGCCGGCAGGGTTGGAATATGGGGCCAACGTCCTGACTTTC.

This clonotype was found a few times. The chain combines TRBV28 with TRBJ2-7; 11 nucleotides agree with TRBD1. V lost 1 base and J lost 4; bases outside the gene matches: 6. This CDR3 region has 16 residues. Germline values: CDR1 MDHEN, CDR2 SYDVKM. The CDR3 nucleotides read TGTGCCAGCAGTTTATACGGGACAGGGGGAAGGTACGAGCAGTACTTC. Its protein is CASSLYGTGGRYEQYF.

The table lists this clonotype with a few counts. V usage is TRBV4-3 and J usage is TRBJ2-7; D uncertain. The V end was cut by 4 bases, the J end by 1 base, with 11 bases between. This CDR3 has 14 residues. Germline V lookup: CDR1 LGHNA, CDR2 YSLEER. The CDR3 nucleotides are TGCGCCAGCAGCCGAGGAACTTCATCCTACGAGCAGTACTTC. This encodes CASSRGTSSYEQYF.

This clonotype was counted ten times or more. The rearrangement uses TRBV10-1 and TRBJ2-3, with D unclear. Germline V gives CDR1 WNHNN, CDR2 SYGVQD (reference sequence). The CDR3 is 14 amino acids. The V end was cut by 3 bases, the J end by 2 bases, with 9 bases between. CDR3 DNA sequence: TGCGCCAGCAGTGACCCCGGATACACAGATACGCAGTATTTT. Residues: CASSDPGYTDTQYF.

This clonotype occurred many times. The chain has TRBV6-5 and TRBJ2-2, with no clear D. From germline, CDR1 is MNHEY and CDR2 SVGAGI. CDR3 length: 19 amino acids. V gave up 1 base and J gave up 3 bases, with 21 bases separating them. This chain's CDR3 is CASSYFWPSGRRDTGELFF. CDR3 in DNA: TGTGCCAGCAGTTACTTCTGGCCCTCCGGCCGGCGAGACACCGGGGAGCTGTTTTTT.

This clonotype showed up many times. This chain links TRBV29-1 with TRBJ2-7; D perhaps matches TRBD2 (6 bases). CDR3 length: 14 residues. The ends were cut back, 2 bases at V and 0 bases at J, with 11 bases in the middle. Germline V gene data show CDR1 as SQVTM and CDR2 as ANQGSEA. The chain's CDR3 is CSVESRGPSYEQYF. CDR3 in DNA: TGCAGCGTTGAATCGCGGGGTCCCTCCTACGAGCAGTACTTC.

There are a few counts of this clonotype. The V gene is TRBV27, the J gene TRBJ2-3, with D tentatively TRBD2 (6 bases). V gave up 4 bases and J gave up 5 bases, with 16 bases separating them. The CDR3 runs 15 residues. The germline gives CDR1 MNHEY, CDR2 SMNVEV (reference sequence). CDR3 sequence: CASSYGTQPGDTQYF. The CDR3 DNA is TGTGCCAGCAGTTACGGGACTCAACCCGGAGATACGCAGTATTTT.

This clonotype was picked up many times. The genes are TRBV24-1 and TRBJ2-1; D might be TRBD1 (6 bases). The CDR3 length is 12 residues. V dropped 9 bases and J dropped 3 bases, with 8 bases sitting between them. Per germline, CDR1 KGHDR and CDR2 SFDVKD. CDR3 nucleotide sequence: TGTGCCACCCAGGGGAACTACAATGAGCAGTTCTTC. The encoded protein is CATQGNYNEQFF.

In this sample, this clonotype turned up many times. The chain's CDR3 is CASSDRDRVSREQYF. CDR3 nucleotides: TGTGCCAGCAGTGACCGGGACAGGGTTTCTCGCGAGCAGTACTTC. This chain joins TRBV27 and TRBJ2-7; 9 positions agree with TRBD1. Trimming took 5 bases from V and 6 from J; bases not matched to a gene: 11. The CDR3 consists of 15 residues. Germline loops: CDR1 MNHEY, CDR2 SMNVEV (reference sequence).

This clonotype was counted ten times or more. V gene TRBV10-3 combines with J gene TRBJ1-2; 8 bases are a match to TRBD1. The V and J ends lost 5 bases and 2 bases, in that order; junction bases with no gene match: 16. The CDR3 runs 18 residues. Per the germline V gene, CDR1 is ENHRY and CDR2 is SYGVKD. CDR3 sequence reads: CAISTTVTGALPNYGYTF. The CDR3 nucleotides read TGTGCCATCAGTACAACTGTGACAGGGGCCCTGCCCAACTATGGCTACACCTTC.